The rows below give T cell receptor beta chains drawn from one sample of a study of shared clonotypes between healthy human individuals. The table came from immunoSEQ multiplex PCR; TCRdb's copy has only in-frame clones and leaves some out. The table shows about 610,000 clones, with approximately 97% occurring only once. Specimen: naive CD4+ T cells sorted from blood. Receptors originate from a woman under 40 in good health. Both conserved end residues are part of each CDR3. The order of the fields is J gene, D gene, V gene, CDR3 length, CDR3 protein, CDR3 DNA. A D gene is named only where the DNA matches it firmly.

TRBJ1-5,TRBD1,TRBV28,17,CASRDRDRGRFGQPQHF,TGTGCCAGCAGAGACCGGGACAGGGGGCGCTTCGGTCAGCCCCAGCATTTT
TRBJ2-2,-,TRBV5-1,13,CASNPEGTGELFF,TGCGCCAGCAACCCCGAAGGCACCGGGGAGCTGTTTTTT
TRBJ1-1,-,TRBV7-9,16,CASSLVGVIMNTEAFF,TGTGCCAGCAGCTTAGTCGGCGTAATCATGAACACTGAAGCTTTCTTT
TRBJ1-2,TRBD1,TRBV5-1,13,CASSSTGPYGYTF,TGCGCCAGCAGCTCGACAGGGCCCTATGGCTACACCTTC
TRBJ2-7,-,TRBV10-1,12,CASSRSMYEQYF,TGCGCCAGCAGCCGGTCTATGTACGAGCAGTACTTC
TRBJ2-1,TRBD2,TRBV28,15,CASSWAGLAVSEQFF,TGTGCCAGCAGTTGGGCGGGACTAGCGGTATCTGAGCAGTTCTTC
TRBJ1-1,-,TRBV28,15,CASSFAGNGYTEAFF,TGTGCCAGCAGTTTCGCAGGGAATGGCTACACTGAAGCTTTCTTT
TRBJ2-2,TRBD1,TRBV2,14,CASSSDRGHGELFF,TGTGCCAGCAGTTCCGACAGGGGGCACGGGGAGCTGTTTTTT
TRBJ1-2,-,TRBV5-5,16,CASSSLVFDRRGGYTF,TGTGCCAGCAGCTCGTTGGTCTTTGACAGGCGCGGTGGCTACACCTTC
TRBJ1-5,-,TRBV6-6,15,CASRAWQGSNQPQHF,TGTGCCAGCAGGGCTTGGCAGGGCAGCAATCAGCCCCAGCATTTT
TRBJ1-1,-,TRBV6-1,13,CASREIQPTEAFF,TGTGCCAGCAGAGAGATACAGCCAACTGAAGCTTTCTTT
TRBJ2-1,TRBD2,TRBV2,16,CASRGTSARSYNEQFF,TGTGCCAGCAGGGGGACTAGCGCGAGGTCCTACAATGAGCAGTTCTTC
TRBJ1-2,-,TRBV28,14,CASSLVTGGYGYTF,TGTGCCAGCAGTTTGGTTACCGGGGGCTATGGCTACACCTTC
TRBJ1-2,-,TRBV27,17,CASRVNGIGGYGNGYTF,TGTGCCAGCAGAGTTAACGGCATCGGGGGCTATGGCAATGGCTACACCTTC
TRBJ1-2,-,TRBV27,13,CASSFWSGYGYTF,TGTGCCAGCAGTTTTTGGTCTGGCTATGGCTACACCTTC
TRBJ2-1,TRBD2,TRBV6-5,16,CASSLRAGPTYNEQFF,TGTGCCAGCAGTTTACGAGCGGGACCTACCTACAATGAGCAGTTCTTC
TRBJ1-4,-,TRBV27,18,CASSLWGARFSTNEKLFF,TGTGCCAGCAGTTTGTGGGGCGCGAGGTTTTCAACTAATGAAAAACTGTTTTTT